A single sample gave rise to the 15 T cell receptor beta chains below, sequenced in a study of cytomegalovirus exposure and HLA in healthy donors. Vbeta (60) and Jbeta (13) primers were used in the PCR. Only in-frame clones appear in the TCRdb table, and some are missing; sequencing was by immunoSEQ multiplex PCR. The table lists 170,000 or so clones, 80% of them singletons. Input material: PBMCs. Source of these receptors: a boy aged 5-17 years in good health and CMV-seronegative.

The chain uses TRBV19 and TRBJ2-1, with TRBD1 as a possible D gene (5 bases). The CDR3 sequence is 17 residues long. V lost 1 base and J lost 10, with 23 bases in between. The germline CDR1 and CDR2 sequences are LNHDA and SQIVND (reference sequence). The CDR3 here is CASSIVLGKALRGEQFF. CDR3 in DNA: TGTGCCAGTAGTATAGTTCTAGGCAAGGCACTAAGGGGCGAGCAGTTCTTC. Full variable domain (outside the CDR3, taken from reference TRBV19 and TRBJ2-1): DGGITQSPKYLFRKEGQNVTLSCEQNLNHDAMYWYRQDPGQGLRLIYYSQIVNDFQKGDIAEGYSVSREKKESFPLTVTSAQKNPTAFYLCASSIVLGKALRGEQFFGPGTRLTVL.

This clone occurred a few times. The V and J genes are TRBV28 and TRBJ1-1; D possibly corresponds to TRBD1 (5 bases). CDR1 and CDR2 (germline): MDHEN, SYDVKM. The V end was cut by 0 bases, the J end by 0 bases, with 11 bases between. This CDR3 comprises 16 residues. CDR3 coding DNA: TGTGCCAGCAGTTTATGGGTGCAGGGCGTGAACACTGAAGCTTTCTTT. The encoded protein is CASSLWVQGVNTEAFF.

The gene calls are TRBV6-1 and TRBJ1-4; 7 nucleotides align to TRBD1. The CDR3 loop spans 14 amino acids. V trimming: 2 bases; J trimming: 8 bases; junction bases outside the gene matches: 5. Germline loops: CDR1 MNHNS, CDR2 SASEGT. CDR3 residues: CASSEYRGWEKLFF. CDR3 DNA: TGTGCCAGCAGTGAATACAGGGGCTGGGAAAAACTGTTTTTT.

CDR3: CSVGWGGGRGYVGELFF. The CDR3 DNA follows: TGCAGCGTGGGATGGGGTGGCGGGAGGGGATATGTCGGGGAGCTGTTTTTT. V is TRBV29-1 and J is TRBJ2-2; 9 bases map to TRBD2. CDR3 length equals 17 residues. The germline gives CDR1 SQVTM, CDR2 ANQGSEA. The trim removed 6 bases at V and 7 bases at J, leaving 18 bases unmatched.

The chain employs TRBV18 and TRBJ1-1; D not certain. CDR1 is KGHSH and CDR2 is LQKENI in the germline V gene. The CDR3 loop spans 12 amino acids. V lost 3 bases and J 2 bases, leaving 4 bases between the germline ends. The DNA of the CDR3 is TGTGCCAGCTCACCGGCAAACACTGAAGCTTTCTTT. The encoded protein is CASSPANTEAFF.

This chain uses TRBV19 with TRBJ1-1; 10 bases fit TRBD1. Germline CDR1 is LNHDA and CDR2 is SQIVND (reference sequence). V was clipped by 5 bases and J by 0 bases; unmatched bases: 3. There are 15 residues in the CDR3. CDR3 nucleotide sequence: TGTGCCAGTAGTGGAGGGACAGGGGTGAACACTGAAGCTTTCTTT. Translating gives CASSGGTGVNTEAFF.

The V and J genes are TRBV4-2 and TRBJ1-1; D unclear. The length of the CDR3 is 15 residues. Germline V gives CDR1 LGHNA, CDR2 YNFKEQ. V was pared by 1 base and J by 2 bases, with 11 bases between. DNA of the CDR3: TGTGCCAGCAGCCAAGTCCTATTCACTAACACTGAAGCTTTCTTT. Protein sequence: CASSQVLFTNTEAFF.

The chain couples TRBV6-1 to TRBJ1-1; tentative D call: TRBD1 (5 bases). V shed 5 bases and J shed 1 base, with 11 bases lying between them. The CDR3 loop spans 14 amino acids. From germline, CDR1 is MNHNS and CDR2 SASEGT. The CDR3 DNA reads as TGTGCCAGCAGTTATCCACAGGAGAACACTGAAGCTTTCTTT. Amino acids: CASSYPQENTEAFF.

The chain joins TRBV19 to TRBJ2-3; 10 nucleotides agree with TRBD1. This CDR3 contains 15 residues. With V trimmed by 5 bases and J by 6 bases, 8 bases remained unmatched. Germline V CDR1 and CDR2: LNHDA, SQIVND (reference sequence). CDR3 protein: CASSQPRDRGDTQYF. DNA of the CDR3: TGTGCCAGTAGTCAGCCCCGGGACAGGGGTGATACGCAGTATTTT.

V and J are TRBV19 and TRBJ2-5; D possibly corresponds to TRBD1 (6 bases). V lost 6 bases, J lost 0 bases, and 11 bases lay in between. This CDR3 has 14 amino acids. In germline, CDR1 is LNHDA, CDR2 SQIVND (reference sequence). The CDR3 bases are TGTGCCAGTAGCCCTAGGGGGTACCAAGAGACCCAGTACTTC. Protein product: CASSPRGYQETQYF.

The J gene is TRBJ2-1, the V gene TRBV10-3; 10 nucleotides agree with TRBD2. Germline loops: CDR1 ENHRY, CDR2 SYGVKD. The CDR3 is 16 amino acids. Germline trimming cut 4 bases from V and 8 bases from J; bases unmatched to any gene: 11. This chain's CDR3 is CAISGNPSGGPDEQFF. The CDR3 coding sequence is TGTGCCATCAGTGGTAATCCTAGCGGGGGTCCAGATGAGCAGTTCTTC.

The chain joins TRBV6-5 to TRBJ2-7; TRBD1 might be the D (5 bases). V was pared by 2 bases and J by 3 bases, with 14 bases between. Germline V gives CDR1 MNHEY, CDR2 SVGAGI. This CDR3 comprises 15 residues. CDR3 loop: CASSYDDSPVYEQYF. Here the CDR3 DNA reads TGTGCCAGCAGTTACGACGACAGTCCAGTCTACGAGCAGTACTTC.

The rearrangement uses TRBV7-9 and TRBJ2-1; D remains ambiguous. CDR1 and CDR2 (germline): SEHNR, FQNEAQ (reference sequence). The CDR3 contains 14 residues. V lost 1 base and J lost 8, with 12 bases in between. DNA for the CDR3: TGTGCCAGCAGCTTAGATAGCCTATGGGATGAGCAGTTCTTC. Its protein product is CASSLDSLWDEQFF.

V usage is TRBV10-3 and J usage is TRBJ2-7; 7 nucleotides align to TRBD1. This CDR3 spans 14 amino acids. V lost 6 bases and J lost 2; bases outside the gene matches: 7. Germline CDR1 is ENHRY and CDR2 is SYGVKD. CDR3 bases: TGTGCCATCAGGACCGGGACAGCCACCTACGAGCAGTACTTC. Translation: CAIRTGTATYEQYF.

The chain employs TRBV14 and TRBJ2-3; D is unresolved. Germline V CDR1 and CDR2: SGHDN, FVKESK. This CDR3 region has 15 residues. The germline V and J ends were trimmed by 1 base and 0 bases, with 8 bases remaining between them. The CDR3 nucleotides are TGTGCCAGCAGCCAAGGAGTCAGGAGCACAGATACGCAGTATTTT. Translating it yields CASSQGVRSTDTQYF. The full variable domain, rest sourced from reference TRBV14 and TRBJ2-3, is EAGVTQFPSHSVIEKGQTVTLRCDPISGHDNLYWYRRVMGKEIKFLLHFVKESKQDESGMPNNRFLAERTGGTYSTLKVQPAELEDSGVYFCASSQGVRSTDTQYFGPGTRLTVL.